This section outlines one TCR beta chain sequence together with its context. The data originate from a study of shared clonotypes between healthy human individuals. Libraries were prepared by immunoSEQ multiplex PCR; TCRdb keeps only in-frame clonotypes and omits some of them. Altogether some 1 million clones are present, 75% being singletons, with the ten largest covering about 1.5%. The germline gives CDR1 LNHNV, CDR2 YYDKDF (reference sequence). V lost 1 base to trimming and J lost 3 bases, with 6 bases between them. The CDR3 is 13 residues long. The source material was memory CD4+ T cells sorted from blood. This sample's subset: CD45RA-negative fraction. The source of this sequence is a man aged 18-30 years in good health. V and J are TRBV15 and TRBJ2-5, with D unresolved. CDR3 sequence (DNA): TGTGCCACCAGCAGAGCCCGGGAAGAGACCCAGTACTTC. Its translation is CATSRAREETQYF.